This T cell receptor (beta chain) was found in a study of blood T cell repertoires in COVID-19. This table comes from immunoSEQ multiplex PCR, and its TCRdb copy is limited to in-frame clones, with some not included. The table has roughly 150,000 clones, over 80% seen once. Trimming stripped 2 bases from V and 5 bases from J, with 8 bases between. Germline CDR1 MNHNS, CDR2 SASEGT. The CDR3 has 13 amino acids. Sequences were obtained from peripheral blood. This clonotype was obtained from a woman at least 80 years old with COVID-19, enrolled during active disease. The chain has TRBV6-1 and TRBJ2-3; D is uncertain. The CDR3 DNA reads TGTGCCAGCAGTGAAAGCCCCCAAGATACGCAGTATTTT. Its translation: CASSESPQDTQYF.